A few counts support the clone carrying this T cell receptor beta chain. Its specificity is unknown. There are 16 residues in the CDR3. Unmatched junction bases numbered 4, after V lost 0 bases and J lost 4 bases. Germline V gives CDR1 SGHRS, CDR2 YFSETQ. These data are taken from a study of blood T cells in healthy people across ages. Whole-study context: Capturing about one barcoded beta molecule per two T cells was achieved by template switching. General observations from the study: Age advanced and TCR beta diversity per million T cells fell, roughly linearly. Naive T cell percentage and TCR beta diversity correlated strongly.

PCR was performed a second time for about 6 to 12 cycles using a sample-barcoded 5' primer and a J-beta primer mix. TCRdb re-called the 5' RACE reads through MiXCR, storing one row per CDR3 protein. The sample yields just under 750,000 distinct CDR3 sequences, over 20% seen once. This TCR derives from a man aged 70-80 years in good health. V and J are TRBV5-1 and TRBJ2-6, with 7 bases lining up with TRBD1. Material: blood. CDR3 nucleotide sequence: TGCGCCAGCAGCTTGGCCAGGGGGTTCGGGGCCAACGTCCTGACTTTC. It yields the protein CASSLARGFGANVLTF.